What follows are 5 T cell receptor beta chains derived from one specimen sequenced in a study of cytomegalovirus exposure and HLA in healthy donors. Primers: 60 Vbeta forward and 13 Jbeta reverse. TCRdb keeps only in-frame clones here, not all; method: immunoSEQ multiplex PCR. The sample contains about 170,000 clones, roughly 72% of which appear only once. The sample taken for sequencing was PBMCs. The source is a woman in her 30s in good health and CMV-seropositive.

This clone appeared a few times. V usage is TRBV28 and J usage is TRBJ1-1, with 7 bases identical to TRBD1. With 10 bases clipped from V and 1 base from J, the junction kept 6 bases outside the gene matches. Germline V lookup: CDR1 MDHEN, CDR2 SYDVKM. The CDR3 sequence is 13 residues long. DNA for the CDR3: TGTGCCACCACGACAGGGCCGAACACTGAAGCTTTCTTT. This encodes CATTTGPNTEAFF.

The chain uses TRBV11-2 and TRBJ2-7; D may be TRBD1 (5 bases). The CDR3 is 13 residues long. Deletions cut 5 bases from V and 9 bases from J, with 17 bases between. Germline CDR1 reads SGHAT; CDR2 reads FQNNGV. The CDR3 coding sequence is TGTGCCAGCAGCACCAGGCTAGGGGTAGGGCAGTACTTC. Protein product: CASSTRLGVGQYF. The variable domain in full, with the rest retrieved from reference TRBV11-2 and TRBJ2-7, is EAGVAQSPRYKIIEKRQSVAFWCNPISGHATLYWYQQILGQGPKLLIQFQNNGVVDDSQLPKDRFSAERLKGVDSTLKIQPAKLEDSAVYLCASSTRLGVGQYFGPGTRLTVT.

The chain recombines TRBV7-2 with TRBJ1-5; a possible D gene is TRBD1 (5 bases). Per the germline V gene, CDR1 is SGHTA and CDR2 is FQGNSA. This CDR3 comprises 15 residues. Trimming pared 5 bases from V and 4 bases from J, leaving 15 bases between. The CDR3 here is CASSPARGMNQPQHF. CDR3 coding DNA: TGTGCCAGCAGCCCGGCGCGGGGCATGAATCAGCCCCAGCATTTT.

The chain employs TRBV19 and TRBJ1-5; D is ambiguous. In germline, CDR1 is LNHDA, CDR2 SQIVND (reference sequence). The CDR3 is 13 amino acids. Trimming took off 2 bases at V and 2 bases at J, with 4 bases between the two ends. The CDR3 nucleotides are TGTGCCAGTAGTATAACAGGCAATCAGCCCCAGCATTTT. Translation gives CASSITGNQPQHF.

This clone has just one count. The genes are TRBV6-4 and TRBJ1-2; 7 bases map to TRBD1. Germline V CDR1 and CDR2: MRHNA, SNTAGT. There are 15 residues in the CDR3. V lost 6 bases and J lost 0; bases outside the gene matches: 7. The CDR3 loop is CASSTTGAANYGYTF. CDR3 DNA: TGTGCCAGCAGCACAACAGGGGCAGCTAACTATGGCTACACCTTC.